This T cell receptor (beta chain) was sequenced during a study of read filtering for tumor transcriptome and immune sequencing. The table lists this clonotype with a count of one. Its specificity is not known. Whole-study findings and limits: IR-seq captured clonotypes deeper and more reliably than RNA-seq.

The library was built from 400 to 500 ng RNA with molecular barcoded adaptors for alpha/delta and beta/gamma chains. TCRdb called the reads again in MiXCR, with one record for every CDR3 protein. Among more than 45,000 distinct CDR3 sequences, approximately 13% were seen once, and the ten largest hold more than 15%. Germline V gene lookup returns CDR1 SEHNR and CDR2 FQNEAQ (reference sequence). The ends lost 1 base at V and 1 base at J; junction bases unmatched: 7. This CDR3 contains 17 residues. The TCR sequence derives from a donor aged 40 or over with multiple myeloma. The gene calls are TRBV7-9 and TRBJ1-5; 7 nucleotides match TRBD1. Sequenced input: a population of CD138-negative cells sorted from bone marrow. CDR3 in amino acids: CASSLELAGGSNQPQHF. For the CDR3, the DNA is TGTGCCAGCAGCTTAGAGTTGGCAGGGGGGAGCAATCAGCCCCAGCATTTT.